This T cell receptor beta chain is from a study of regulatory T cells in long-lasting Graves disease. This clonotype was recorded many times. According to the study, TCR beta libraries were built with iRepertoire HTBI primers and CDR3-region Arm-PCR. Original data processing: 60 or so TRBV and around 15 TRBJ segments were identified across samples. TCRdb re-called the multiplex PCR reads with MiXCR, one entry per CDR3 protein. TCRdb, not the original authors, processed these V and J calls. The profile covers approximately 470,000 distinct CDR3 sequences, with less than 25% appearing a single time and less than 9% taken by the ten largest. The time point: persistent/refractory GD, antithyroid drugs over 5 years with positive TRAb. The authors made the TCR library using RNA they extracted from PBMCs. Guidelines of the American Thyroid Association were used to diagnose Graves' disease. The sequencing here drew on peripheral blood mononuclear cells (PBMCs), taken when the disease was refractory, from a patient treated with antithyroid drugs. The TCR sequence derives from a female donor with Graves disease.

CDR3 sequence reads: CAWSLPQGRTEAFF. The CDR3 nucleotides are TGTGCCTGGAGCCTCCCCCAAGGGAGGACTGAAGCTTTCTTT. V gene TRBV30 combines with J gene TRBJ1-1, with D unresolved. The length of the CDR3 is 14 residues. With 3 bases removed from V and 5 bases from J, the gap between germline ends came to 16 bases. Germline V gene sequence: CDR1 GTSNPN, CDR2 SVGIG (reference sequence).